Listed below are T cell receptor beta chains from one sample, sequenced in a study of T cell repertoires in aging, cancer and after chemotherapy. TCRdb redid the calling of the multiplex PCR reads with MiXCR, one entry per CDR3 protein. The sample holds approximately 2,500 distinct CDR3 sequences, about 62% seen once. The sample was blood. The receptors were gathered from a human donor with a solid tumor. Both conserved end residues are part of each CDR3. D genes are given only for firm matches. Clone size is stated in some rows and not others, as once, few, many or a class when expanded.

V	J	D	size	CDR3	DNA
TRBV27	TRBJ2-1	.	.	CASSLRFNNEQFF	TGTGCCAGCAGTTTACGATTCAACAATGAGCAGTTCTTC
TRBV30	TRBJ1-3	.	.	CAFFSGNTIYF	TGTGCCTTTTTCTCTGGAAACACCATATATTTT
TRBV5-6	TRBJ2-1	TRBD2	.	CASSQKAGGYNEQFF	TGTGCCAGCAGCCAGAAAGCGGGAGGGTACAATGAGCAGTTCTTC
TRBV7-2	TRBJ1-2	.	.	CASSLNSVPYGYTF	TGTGCCAGCAGCTTAAACAGCGTACCCTATGGCTACACCTTC
TRBV19	TRBJ1-2	.	.	CASTEPGARMDGYTF	TGTGCCAGTACCGAGCCGGGAGCAAGGATGGATGGCTACACCTTC
TRBV18	TRBJ1-4	.	.	CASSPGTSEKLFF	TGTGCCAGCTCCCCGGGGACGTCTGAAAAACTGTTTTTT
TRBV20-1	TRBJ1-6	.	few	CSARGLGDSPLHF	TGCAGTGCTCGAGGCCTGGGGGATTCACCCCTCCACTTT
TRBV5-4	TRBJ1-1	.	.	CASSVGTNTEAFF	TGTGCCAGCAGCGTAGGGACGAACACTGAAGCTTTCTTT
TRBV19	TRBJ2-6	TRBD1	.	CASSSRTGGGANVLTF	TGTGCCAGTAGTTCCAGGACAGGCGGCGGGGCCAACGTCCTGACTTTC
TRBV29-1	TRBJ2-3	.	.	CSVEYRENTQYF	TGCAGCGTAGAGTACAGGGAGAATACGCAGTATTTT
TRBV30	TRBJ1-4	.	.	CAWSGGRGEKLFF	TGTGCCTGGAGTGGAGGGCGAGGTGAAAAACTGTTTTTT
TRBV20-1	TRBJ1-2	.	.	CSASSAPYGYTF	TGCAGTGCTAGCTCGGCCCCCTATGGCTACACCTTC
TRBV7-9	TRBJ1-2	.	.	CASSPSRLGQGRQDGYTF	TGTGCCAGCAGCCCTTCCCGCCTGGGGCAAGGGAGACAAGATGGCTACACCTTC
TRBV6-5	TRBJ1-1	TRBD1	.	CASSARTGQNTEAFF	TGTGCCAGCAGTGCAAGGACAGGGCAGAACACTGAAGCTTTCTTT
TRBV5-1	TRBJ2-6	.	.	CASSLEWSVAHVLTF	TGCGCCAGCAGCTTGGAGTGGTCAGTAGCGCACGTCCTGACTTTC
TRBV7-2	TRBJ2-3	.	once	CASSIDGSGDTQYF	TGTGCCAGTAGTATAGACGGGAGTGGAGATACGCAGTATTTT
TRBV20-1	TRBJ2-1	.	.	CSASRIRELDNEQFF	TGCAGTGCTAGTCGAATTAGGGAATTGGACAATGAGCAGTTCTTC
TRBV7-9	TRBJ1-1	.	.	CASSLASVHLNTEAFF	TGTGCCAGCAGCTTAGCTTCGGTCCACCTGAACACTGAAGCTTTCTTT
TRBV7-9	TRBJ2-7	.	.	CASSLVVSEQYF	TGTGCCAGCAGCTTAGTAGTGTCCGAGCAGTACTTC
TRBV6-1	TRBJ2-2	.	.	CASSEGRPGELFF	TGTGCCAGCAGTGAAGGAAGGCCCGGGGAGCTGTTTTTT
TRBV27	TRBJ2-7	TRBD1	.	CASSLSGRQGAYEQYF	TGTGCCAGCAGTTTATCAGGGAGACAGGGGGCCTACGAGCAGTACTTC
TRBV9	TRBJ1-2	TRBD1	.	CASSQQGYGYTF	TGTGCCAGCAGCCAACAGGGGTATGGCTACACCTTC
TRBV19	TRBJ2-7	TRBD1	.	CASSGGQGSPYEQYF	TGTGCCAGTAGCGGGGGACAGGGGAGCCCCTACGAGCAGTACTTC
TRBV7-9	TRBJ2-3	.	.	CAGSRATDTQYF	TGTGCCGGTAGCCGGGCCACAGATACGCAGTATTTT
TRBV12-3/TRBV12-4	TRBJ1-2	TRBD1	.	CASKGARNYGYTF	TGTGCCAGCAAGGGGGCCAGGAACTATGGCTACACCTTC
TRBV19	TRBJ1-6	TRBD1	once	CASSTPGQGPKNSPLHF	TGTGCCAGTAGTACCCCCGGACAGGGGCCAAAAAATTCACCCCTCCACTTT
TRBV7-2	TRBJ2-1	.	.	CASSSPGHISSRSYNEQFF	TGTGCCAGCAGCTCTCCGGGACACATTAGCTCGCGCTCCTACAATGAGCAGTTCTTC